Sequencing of this TCR beta chain was carried out in a study of blood T cell repertoires in COVID-19. The overall study: Specimens from acute and convalescent COVID-19 originated in the United States, Italy and Spain.

Patients of the Seattle cohort, enrolled during active infection, were followed longitudinally. CDR1 is SGHTA and CDR2 is FQGNSA in the germline V gene. V was trimmed by 4 bases and J by 4 bases, leaving 13 bases between them. The length of the CDR3 is 14 residues. The method was immunoSEQ multiplex PCR; TCRdb's version includes in-frame clones alone and lacks a portion of them. The repertoire has 250,000 to 400,000 clones, about 87% of them found once; the top ten carry about 1.5%. This receptor was taken from a woman under 40 with COVID-19, enrolled during active disease. The material sequenced was peripheral blood. The genes are TRBV7-2 and TRBJ1-2, with a weak D call TRBD1 (5 bases). The CDR3 region is CASSSQTETYGYTF. The CDR3 DNA sequence: TGTGCCAGCAGCTCACAGACAGAGACCTATGGCTACACCTTC.